The 30 T cell receptor beta chains below were found in one sample sequenced in a study of T-cell memory formation after mild COVID-19. TCRdb re-called the 5' RACE reads through MiXCR, storing one row per CDR3 protein. Here the sample spans around 250,000 distinct CDR3 sequences, 8.5% to 9.5% being singletons. The sample was PBMCs or a T cell subset sorted from them (not recorded which). These receptors were collected from a man aged 18 to 30 who had mild COVID-19 (a few samples of this study predate the infection). Cell type and time point are not known.

In its sample, this clonotype was seen a few times. This chain uses TRBV20-1 with TRBJ1-4, with TRBD1 matching over 7 bases. This CDR3 contains 12 residues. V lost 3 bases to trimming and J lost 16 bases; unmatched junction nucleotides: 11. CDR1 is DFQATT, CDR2 SNEGSKA, per germline (reference sequence). The CDR3 DNA follows: TGCAGTGCTAGGGACAGGATGGGGGAAAAGTTTTTT. This encodes CSARDRMGEKFF.

In this sample, this clonotype turned up a few times. V gene TRBV9 combines with J gene TRBJ2-1; D possibly corresponds to TRBD2 (7 bases). V dropped 10 bases and J dropped 3 bases, with 11 bases sitting between them. The V gene's germline CDR1 is SGDLS and CDR2 YYNGEE. This CDR3 has 12 amino acids. The CDR3 coding sequence is TGTGCCGGGGGGGCAGTCTACAATGAGCAGTTCTTC. Translation gives CAGGAVYNEQFF.

This clonotype showed up many times. V is TRBV29-1 and J is TRBJ2-1; TRBD2 matches 13 bases. There are 17 residues in the CDR3. V trimming: 6 bases; J trimming: 0 bases; junction bases outside the gene matches: 8. Germline CDR1 reads SQVTM; CDR2 reads ANQGSEA. CDR3 nucleotide sequence: TGCAGCGTGGCGGGACTAGCGGGGCGAAGCTCCTACAATGAGCAGTTCTTC. Protein sequence: CSVAGLAGRSSYNEQFF.

The genes are TRBV6-1 and TRBJ2-3; tentatively, D is TRBD1 or TRBD2 (5 bases each). With 0 bases removed from V and 6 bases from J, the gap between germline ends came to 16 bases. Germline values: CDR1 MNHNS, CDR2 SASEGT. There are 16 residues in the CDR3. The CDR3 DNA reads TGTGCCAGCAGTGAAGCCCAGGCCAACAGGAGGGATACGCAGTATTTT. It codes for CASSEAQANRRDTQYF.

This sequence joins TRBV29-1 and TRBJ1-1; D gene unclear. The CDR3 is 13 amino acids. Trimming took off 7 bases at V and 8 bases at J, with 20 bases between the two ends. Germline V gene sequence: CDR1 SQVTM, CDR2 ANQGSEA. CDR3 amino acids: CSGRKGGSSEAFF. Written as DNA, the CDR3 is TGCAGCGGACGAAAGGGAGGATCGTCCGAAGCTTTCTTT.

In its sample, this clonotype was seen a few times. This sequence joins TRBV5-5 and TRBJ1-6; 12 bases agree with TRBD1. Per germline, CDR1 SGHKS and CDR2 YYEKEE (reference sequence). CDR3 size: 17 residues. The V segment lost 0 bases and the J segment 6 bases; nucleotides outside the gene matches: 4. The CDR3 DNA sequence: TGTGCCAGCAGCTTGGAGGGACAGGGGGCCGGTAATTCACCCCTCCACTTT. It encodes CASSLEGQGAGNSPLHF. Drawing the rest from reference TRBV5-5 and TRBJ1-6, the complete variable domain is DAGVTQSPTHLIKTRGQQVTLRCSPISGHKSVSWYQQVLGQGPQFIFQYYEKEERGRGNFPDRFSARQFPNYSSELNVNALLLGDSALYLCASSLEGQGAGNSPLHFGNGTRLTVT.

This clonotype has more than one count but fewer than ten. The V gene is TRBV11-1, the J gene TRBJ2-1; the match to TRBD2 covers 9 bases. With 4 bases clipped from V and 3 bases from J, the junction kept 13 bases outside the gene matches. The CDR3 covers 18 residues. The germline gives CDR1 SGHAT, CDR2 FQDESV (reference sequence). CDR3 loop: CASSSLAGSSRSYNEQFF. The CDR3 nucleotides are TGTGCCAGCAGCTCTCTAGCGGGGAGCTCCCGGAGCTACAATGAGCAGTTCTTC.

This clonotype was seen a handful of times. V and J are TRBV5-1 and TRBJ2-3; D is perhaps TRBD1 (5 bases). The CDR3 length is 16 residues. With 0 bases removed from V and 5 bases from J, the gap between germline ends came to 16 bases. CDR1 is SGHRS, CDR2 YFSETQ, per germline. This CDR3 reads CASSLGITGMVDTQYF. CDR3 bases: TGCGCCAGCAGCTTGGGGATCACAGGCATGGTAGATACGCAGTATTTT.

The sample holds a few counts of this clonotype. The chain couples TRBV6-2 or TRBV6-3 to TRBJ2-7; 8 bases are a match to TRBD1. CDR3 size: 13 residues. J was trimmed by 2 bases and V by 5 bases; bases with no gene match: 2. The germline CDR1 and CDR2 sequences are MNHEY and SVGEGT. Written as DNA, the CDR3 is TGTGCCAGCAGTGGACAGGGCCCCTACGAGCAGTACTTC. Protein: CASSGQGPYEQYF.

This clonotype was seen repeatedly, ten times or more. V is TRBV7-2 and J is TRBJ2-5; 9 bases are a match to TRBD2. There are 17 residues in the CDR3. Germline trimming cut 3 bases from V and 1 base from J; bases unmatched to any gene: 9. Germline V lookup: CDR1 SGHTA, CDR2 FQGNSA. CDR3 bases: TGTGCCAGCAGCTTTTCACTACTAGCGGGCACCCAAGAGACCCAGTACTTC. It encodes CASSFSLLAGTQETQYF.

This sequence joins TRBV29-1 and TRBJ1-6, with TRBD1 as a possible D gene (5 bases). Germline V gene data show CDR1 as SQVTM and CDR2 as ANQGSEA. V lost 4 bases and J lost 9, with 13 bases in between. This CDR3 is built from 13 residues. The CDR3 loop reads CSVAGPTGSPLHF. The DNA for the CDR3 is TGCAGCGTTGCGGGGCCCACGGGTTCACCCCTCCACTTT.

The chain recombines TRBV7-9 with TRBJ2-1; 7 nucleotides align to TRBD1. The CDR3 is 15 residues long. The V segment lost 1 base and the J segment 8 bases; nucleotides outside the gene matches: 8. The germline V gene has CDR1 SEHNR and CDR2 FQNEAQ (reference sequence). DNA for the CDR3: TGTGCCAGCAGCTTAGGGCTCGGGACAGCGTATGAGCAGTTCTTC. Protein product: CASSLGLGTAYEQFF.

In DNA form, the CDR3 reads TGTGCCAGCAGCGCGGACAGCTTCAATCAGCCCCAGCATTTT. The encoded protein is CASSADSFNQPQHF. This sequence joins TRBV9 and TRBJ1-5; weak D call: TRBD1 (6 bases). This CDR3 comprises 14 residues. The germline gives CDR1 SGDLS, CDR2 YYNGEE. Between the trimmed V and J ends, which lost 3 bases and 3 bases, there was a span of 10 bases.

The chain carries TRBV6-5 and TRBJ2-7; tentative D call: TRBD2 (6 bases). CDR1 and CDR2 from the germline V gene are MNHEY and SVGAGI. Trimming took 9 bases from V and 3 from J, leaving 15 bases between them. The CDR3 has 13 residues. The CDR3 loop reads CASGMRGNYEQYF. The CDR3 nucleotides are TGTGCCAGTGGGATGCGGGGCAACTACGAGCAGTACTTC.

This clonotype showed up just a few times. CDR3 protein: CASSPSRGAGETQYF. CDR3 in DNA: TGTGCCAGCAGCCCTTCCAGGGGTGCCGGGGAGACCCAGTACTTC. V is TRBV6-5 and J is TRBJ2-5; a weak D match, TRBD1 (6 bases). Germline CDR1 and CDR2: MNHEY and SVGAGI. V lost 6 bases, J lost 5 bases, and 19 bases lay in between. The CDR3 has 15 amino acids.

This clonotype was seen only a few times. The V gene is TRBV9, the J gene TRBJ2-1, with 10 bases that match TRBD2. J gave up 6 bases and V 4 bases, and 10 bases lay outside the gene matches. CDR1 SGDLS and CDR2 YYNGEE come from the germline V gene. This CDR3 is 16 amino acids long. CDR3 residues: CASSTLGLAGVNEQFF. Written as DNA, the CDR3 is TGTGCCAGCAGCACCCTGGGGCTAGCGGGGGTCAATGAGCAGTTCTTC.

The genes are TRBV2 and TRBJ1-5; TRBD1 agrees at 7 bases. V trimming: 3 bases; J trimming: 4 bases; junction bases outside the gene matches: 0. Germline V gene sequence: CDR1 SNHLY, CDR2 FYNNEI. The CDR3 loop spans 13 amino acids. CDR3 loop: CASSEDRNQPQHF. The CDR3 coding sequence is TGTGCCAGCAGTGAGGACAGGAATCAGCCCCAGCATTTT.

J is TRBJ2-7 and V is TRBV6-2 or TRBV6-3; a weak D match, TRBD2 (5 bases). CDR3 length: 16 amino acids. The V gene lost 5 bases and the J gene lost 0 bases, with 17 bases spanning the gap. In germline, CDR1 is MNHEY, CDR2 SVGEGT. CDR3 residues: CASSTPRTGSSYEQYF. The CDR3 DNA sequence: TGTGCCAGCAGTACCCCTAGGACGGGAAGCTCCTACGAGCAGTACTTC.

The rearrangement joins TRBV6-5 to TRBJ1-5; a possible D gene is TRBD1 (5 bases). The CDR3 is 15 residues long. The V end lost 4 bases, the J end lost 1 base, and 11 bases lay between the germline ends. From germline, CDR1 is MNHEY and CDR2 SVGAGI. Written as DNA, the CDR3 is TGTGCCAGCAGTTCGATAAGGGGCAGCAATCAGCCCCAGCATTTT. It codes for CASSSIRGSNQPQHF.

This clonotype was seen only a few times. This clone may be a read error of a much larger clone one base away. The chain employs TRBV7-2 and TRBJ2-2, with 9 bases fitting TRBD1. V dropped 3 bases and J dropped 9; count of bases not matched to a gene: 8. The germline V gene has CDR1 SGHTA and CDR2 FQGNSA. The CDR3 is 15 residues long. The CDR3, as DNA: TGTGCCAGCAGCTTCGGGACAGGGACTACCTGGGAGCTGTTTTTT. This gives the protein CASSFGTGTTWELFF. Looking up the rest from reference TRBV7-2 and TRBJ2-2 gives the full variable domain: GAGVSQSPSNKVTEKGKDVELRCDPISGHTALYWYRQSLGQGLEFLIYFQGNSAPDKSGLPSDRFSAERTGGSVSTLTIQRTQQEDSAVYLCASSFGTGTTWELFFGEGSRLTVL.

The chain combines TRBV7-6 with TRBJ2-3; D uncertain. V lost 5 bases to trimming and J lost 0 bases, with 9 bases between them. Germline V gives CDR1 SGHVS, CDR2 FNYEAQ. This CDR3 comprises 14 residues. For the CDR3, the DNA is TGTGCCAGCAGCCTCCCTGAAAGCACAGATACGCAGTATTTT. Amino acids: CASSLPESTDTQYF. Filled out from reference TRBV7-6 and TRBJ2-3, the complete variable domain reads GAGVSQSPRYKVTKRGQDVALRCDPISGHVSLYWYRQALGQGPEFLTYFNYEAQQDKSGLPNDRFSAERPEGSISTLTIQRTEQRDSAMYRCASSLPESTDTQYFGPGTRLTVL.

V usage is TRBV27 and J usage is TRBJ2-1; 9 positions match TRBD1. V trimming: 5 bases; J trimming: 9 bases; junction bases outside the gene matches: 8. CDR1 and CDR2 (germline): MNHEY, SMNVEV (reference sequence). CDR3 size: 14 residues. For the CDR3, the DNA is TGTGCCAGCAGTCCCCCCGGGACAGGGTCTGAGCAGTTCTTC. This sequence encodes CASSPPGTGSEQFF.

This chain uses TRBV5-5 with TRBJ2-1; a weak D match, TRBD1 (5 bases). Germline CDR1 and CDR2: SGHKS and YYEKEE (reference sequence). The CDR3 has 16 amino acids. Trimming pared 2 bases from V and 5 bases from J, leaving 17 bases between. The DNA of the CDR3 is TGTGCCAGCAGCTTTAGTCCGGTGACAGACGACAATGAGCAGTTCTTC. Encoded protein: CASSFSPVTDDNEQFF.

The chain links TRBV20-1 to TRBJ2-5; 7 bases are a match to TRBD2. The J segment lost 2 bases and the V segment lost 3 bases, leaving 9 bases of the junction unmatched. CDR3 length: 15 amino acids. CDR1 is DFQATT, CDR2 SNEGSKA, per germline (reference sequence). The CDR3, as DNA: TGCAGTGCTAGTGGTAGGGCCGGGGGGCAAGAGACCCAGTACTTC. This translates into CSASGRAGGQETQYF.

In its sample, this clonotype was seen a few times. J is TRBJ1-6 and V is TRBV5-1; D gene ambiguous. Trimming pared 0 bases from V and 9 bases from J, leaving 7 bases between. CDR3 length equals 13 residues. Germline assignment: CDR1 SGHRS and CDR2 YFSETQ. The CDR3: CASSLAFLSPLHF. For the CDR3, the DNA is TGCGCCAGCAGCTTGGCCTTTCTTTCACCCCTCCACTTT.

V gene TRBV5-1 combines with J gene TRBJ1-1; no clear D. The CDR3 loop spans 14 amino acids. Trimming removed 3 bases at V and 4 bases at J, with 13 bases between. Germline CDR1 SGHRS, CDR2 YFSETQ. CDR3 in amino acids: CASSSEEGGTEAFF. The CDR3 coding sequence is TGCGCCAGCAGCTCAGAGGAGGGTGGCACTGAAGCTTTCTTT.

This chain's CDR3 is CASSLAPGAYEQYF. In DNA, the CDR3 is TGTGCCAGCAGCTTGGCCCCGGGGGCCTACGAGCAGTACTTC. The chain employs TRBV7-3 and TRBJ2-7, with D tentatively TRBD2 (6 bases). This CDR3 spans 14 amino acids. The V gene's germline CDR1 is SGHTA and CDR2 FQGTGA. The V end lost 3 bases, the J end lost 2 bases, and 11 bases lay between the germline ends.

This chain joins TRBV3-1 and TRBJ2-1; possible D gene TRBD2, 5 bases. The CDR3 length is 13 residues. V was shortened by 3 bases and J by 9 bases, with 12 bases between the two germline ends. Looked up from germline, CDR1 is LGHDT and CDR2 is YNNKEL (reference sequence). The CDR3 loop is CASSQWVEGEQFF. CDR3 bases: TGTGCCAGCAGCCAGTGGGTCGAGGGTGAGCAGTTCTTC.

V gene TRBV20-1 combines with J gene TRBJ1-4; 7 bases fit TRBD1. From germline, CDR1 is DFQATT and CDR2 SNEGSKA (reference sequence). The ends lost 5 bases at V and 2 bases at J; junction bases unmatched: 14. The CDR3 has 17 amino acids. As DNA, the CDR3 is TGCAGTGCTCTTAAGGACGCACACAGGGGCACTAATGAAAAACTGTTTTTT. It translates to CSALKDAHRGTNEKLFF.

This clonotype was seen at least ten times. The gene calls are TRBV2 and TRBJ2-7, with D possibly being TRBD1 (5 bases). The V gene's germline CDR1 is SNHLY and CDR2 FYNNEI. The CDR3 is 12 residues long. Trimming removed 7 bases at V and 4 bases at J, with 11 bases between. The CDR3 coding sequence is TGTGCCAGCAAAGGGGATGGGTACGAGCAGTACGTC. It is translated as CASKGDGYEQYV.